A single sample gave rise to the 15 T cell receptor beta chains below, sequenced in a study of blood T cells in healthy people across ages. The authors ran a second PCR of roughly 6 to 12 cycles using a sample-barcoded 5' primer and a J-beta primer mix. TCRdb itself ran the 5' RACE reads through MiXCR, one entry per CDR3 protein. The sample contains some 800,000 distinct CDR3 sequences, 20% to 25% of which appear only once. A further study also used this sample, focusing on T cells of mothers and their children.

Sequences were obtained from blood. Every receptor here comes from a boy aged 5 to 17 in good health.

This clonotype was detected a few times. V gene TRBV4-3 combines with J gene TRBJ1-2; 9 bases agree with TRBD1. Germline assignment: CDR1 LGHNA and CDR2 YSLEER. The CDR3 is made up of 18 amino acids. Unmatched junction bases numbered 14, after V lost 5 bases and J lost 1 base. This CDR3 is CASSSNAGQGYFNYGYTF. The CDR3 DNA is TGCGCCAGCAGCTCTAACGCGGGACAGGGATATTTTAACTATGGCTACACCTTC.

The chain is built from TRBV18 and TRBJ2-1, with D possibly being TRBD2 (6 bases). The CDR3 spans 12 residues. Trimming took off 3 bases at V and 16 bases at J, with 16 bases between the two ends. In germline, CDR1 is KGHSH, CDR2 LQKENI. CDR3 DNA sequence: TGTGCCAGCTCACCGAGCCGGGACTTCCCTTTCTTC. Its protein is CASSPSRDFPFF.

This clonotype has only a few counts. The CDR3 sequence is CASSPLGGVNEQYF. The CDR3 nucleotides are TGTGCCAGCAGCCCCCTGGGCGGGGTTAACGAACAGTACTTC. The chain has TRBV7-2 and TRBJ2-5, with D perhaps TRBD2 (6 bases). Germline-derived CDR1 and CDR2 are SGHTA and FQGNSA. The ends were cut back, 5 bases at V and 11 bases at J, with 21 bases in the middle. CDR3 length: 14 amino acids.

This clonotype has just a few counts. The CDR3 DNA reads as TGTGCCAGCAGCCCGTGGGTGGGGCAGCAAGAGACCCAGTACTTC. Translation gives CASSPWVGQQETQYF. The chain combines TRBV9 with TRBJ2-5, with D possibly TRBD1 on 5 matching bases. Per germline, CDR1 SGDLS and CDR2 YYNGEE. The CDR3 totals 15 residues. The ends were cut back, 4 bases at V and 2 bases at J, with 15 bases in the middle.

This clonotype has more than one count but fewer than ten. An end of the junction differs from the germline gene, which may be a read error. The CDR3: CASRTALLAKTIQYF. The CDR3, as DNA: TGTGCCAGCAGGACGGCATTACTAGCCAAAACCATTCAGTACTTC. The chain employs TRBV6-2 or TRBV6-3 and TRBJ2-4; D may be TRBD2 (6 bases). The length of the CDR3 is 15 residues. Germline CDR1 reads MNHEY; CDR2 reads SVGEGT.

The chain couples TRBV29-1 to TRBJ1-1, with D unresolved. CDR3 length: 11 amino acids. Per germline, CDR1 SQVTM and CDR2 ANQGSEA. V dropped 4 bases and J dropped 6 bases, with 9 bases sitting between them. This CDR3 reads CSVGGRAEAFF. The CDR3 coding sequence is TGCAGCGTTGGAGGGCGCGCTGAAGCTTTCTTT.

This clonotype has just a few counts. The rearrangement joins TRBV5-6 to TRBJ1-6; D not certain. Germline V gives CDR1 SGHDT, CDR2 YYEEEE. The germline V and J ends were trimmed by 0 bases and 8 bases, with 15 bases remaining between them. This CDR3 comprises 16 residues. CDR3 nucleotide sequence: TGTGCCAGCAGCTTGGAAAGGGCACGGGCTGATTCACCCCTCCACTTT. Translating gives CASSLERARADSPLHF.

The chain couples TRBV5-6 to TRBJ1-4; tentative D call: TRBD1 (6 bases). CDR1 is SGHDT and CDR2 is YYEEEE in the germline V gene. This CDR3 contains 17 residues. The ends were cut back, 4 bases at V and 3 bases at J, with 19 bases in the middle. CDR3 in amino acids: CASSPYGRGAANEKLFF. CDR3 nucleotides: TGTGCCAGCAGCCCATACGGGCGGGGGGCGGCTAATGAAAAACTGTTTTTT. The full variable domain, rest sourced from reference TRBV5-6 and TRBJ1-4, is DAGVTQSPTHLIKTRGQQVTLRCSPKSGHDTVSWYQQALGQGPQFIFQYYEEEERQRGNFPDRFSGHQFPNYSSELNVNALLLGDSALYLCASSPYGRGAANEKLFFGSGTQLSVL.

Points on this clonotype: One end of the junction fails to match germline, which may point to a read error. The chain joins TRBV7-7 to TRBJ2-5; D is undetermined. CDR1 and CDR2 from the germline V gene are SSHAT and FNYEAQ (reference sequence). The CDR3 covers 14 residues. The CDR3 nucleotides are TGTGCTAGCAGCCCCCGGTGGGAACAAGAGACCCAGTACTTC. Translating it yields CASSPRWEQETQYF.

The gene calls are TRBV29-1 and TRBJ1-1, with 7 positions matching TRBD1. CDR1 and CDR2 from the germline V gene are SQVTM and ANQGSEA. Unmatched junction bases numbered 3, after V lost 7 bases and J lost 1 base. The CDR3 has 12 residues. The chain's CDR3 is CSAYRGNTEAFF. The CDR3 DNA is TGCAGCGCCTACAGGGGGAACACTGAAGCTTTCTTT.

J is TRBJ1-5 and V is TRBV6-2 or TRBV6-3, with D perhaps TRBD1 (6 bases). The CDR3 length is 13 residues. Germline CDR1 is MNHEY and CDR2 is SVGEGT. Deletions cut 7 bases from V and 6 bases from J, with 13 bases between. CDR3 protein: CASTRGIRQPQHF. The CDR3, as DNA: TGTGCCAGCACCAGGGGTATCCGTCAGCCCCAGCATTTT.

The table lists this clonotype with many counts. The rearrangement joins TRBV20-1 to TRBJ2-3; D is uncertain. Germline CDR1 is DFQATT and CDR2 is SNEGSKA (reference sequence). With 3 bases removed from V and 7 bases from J, the gap between germline ends came to 14 bases. The CDR3 covers 13 residues. The CDR3 sequence is CSASYIGPNTQYF. DNA for the CDR3: TGCAGTGCTAGCTATATTGGGCCAAATACGCAGTATTTT.

The chain links TRBV7-9 to TRBJ2-6; D perhaps matches TRBD2 (5 bases). Germline V CDR1 and CDR2: SEHNR, FQNEAQ (reference sequence). V lost 0 bases to trimming and J lost 0 bases, with 6 bases between them. The length of the CDR3 is 16 residues. In nucleotides, the CDR3 is TGTGCCAGCAGCTTAGCTAGCGTCTCTGGGGCCAACGTCCTGACTTTC. Encoded protein: CASSLASVSGANVLTF.

CDR3 region: CASSSRHQPQHF. The DNA for the CDR3 is TGTGCCAGCAGCTCCCGCCATCAGCCCCAGCATTTT. The chain joins TRBV9 to TRBJ1-5; unclear D gene. Germline lookup yields CDR1 SGDLS and CDR2 YYNGEE. The CDR3 covers 12 residues. Trimming pared 4 bases from V and 5 bases from J, leaving 7 bases between.

This clonotype was observed a handful of times. This chain uses TRBV24-1 with TRBJ2-1; 7 bases agree with TRBD2. The DNA end favors TRBJ2-5, so the J call may be wrong. The CDR3 covers 13 residues. CDR1 and CDR2 (germline): KGHDR, SFDVKD. CDR3 amino acids: CATSGTGRETQYF. The CDR3 DNA is TGTGCCACCAGTGGTACCGGGAGGGAGACCCAGTACTTC.